This TCR beta chain comes out of a study of identical twins. General study results and limits: Twin-shared out-of-frame alpha sequences were enriched for low generation probability. For monozygotic twins, models underestimated out-of-frame TCR alpha sharing. The degree of excess twin sharing was weaker in beta out-of-frame sequences.

TCRdb reanalysed the 5' RACE reads using MiXCR and keeps one entry per CDR3 protein. The table has roughly 1,500,000 distinct CDR3 sequences, about 32% seen once. As regards this clonotype: Its antigen remains unknown.

The material sequenced was cord blood. The sequence came from a newborn girl in good health.

The CDR3 is CSAKSHALLNEQFF. The CDR3 bases are TGCAGTGCTAAGTCTCACGCCCTACTCAATGAGCAGTTCTTC. J is TRBJ2-1 and V is TRBV20-1; D is unresolved. Germline V lookup: CDR1 DFQATT, CDR2 SNEGSKA (reference sequence). Trimming removed 4 bases from V and 6 bases from J, with 16 bases in between. This CDR3 spans 14 amino acids.